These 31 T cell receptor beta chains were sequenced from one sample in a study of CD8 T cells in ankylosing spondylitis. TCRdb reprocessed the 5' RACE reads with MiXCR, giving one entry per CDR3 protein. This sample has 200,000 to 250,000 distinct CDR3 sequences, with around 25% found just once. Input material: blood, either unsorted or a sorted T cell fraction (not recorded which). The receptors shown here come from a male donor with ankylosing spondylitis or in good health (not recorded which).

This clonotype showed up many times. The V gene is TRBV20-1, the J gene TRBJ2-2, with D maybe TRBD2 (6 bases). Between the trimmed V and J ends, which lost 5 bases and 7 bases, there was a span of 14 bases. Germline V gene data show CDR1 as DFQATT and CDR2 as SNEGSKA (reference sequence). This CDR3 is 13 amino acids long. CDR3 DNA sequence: TGCAGTGCTGCAGGAGGAGGGCACGGGGAGCTGTTTTTT. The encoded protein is CSAAGGGHGELFF.

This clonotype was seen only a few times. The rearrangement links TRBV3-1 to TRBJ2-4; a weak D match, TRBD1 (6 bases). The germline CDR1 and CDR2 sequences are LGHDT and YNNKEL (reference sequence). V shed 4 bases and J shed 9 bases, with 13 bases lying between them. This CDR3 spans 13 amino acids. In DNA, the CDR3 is TGTGCCAGCAGCCCCCGGACAGAGGGCATTCAGTACTTC. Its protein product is CASSPRTEGIQYF.

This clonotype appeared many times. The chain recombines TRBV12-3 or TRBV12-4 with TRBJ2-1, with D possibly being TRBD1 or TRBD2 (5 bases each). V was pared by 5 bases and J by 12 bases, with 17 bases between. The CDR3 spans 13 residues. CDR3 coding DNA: TGTGCCAGCAGTAGGGCCGAGGGACGGGGGCAGTTCTTC. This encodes CASSRAEGRGQFF.

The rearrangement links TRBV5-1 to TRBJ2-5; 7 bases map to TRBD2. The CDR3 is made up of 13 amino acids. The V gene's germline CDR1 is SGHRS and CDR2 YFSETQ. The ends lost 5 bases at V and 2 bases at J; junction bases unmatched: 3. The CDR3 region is CASRQRGQETQYF. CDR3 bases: TGCGCCAGCAGGCAGCGGGGTCAAGAGACCCAGTACTTC.

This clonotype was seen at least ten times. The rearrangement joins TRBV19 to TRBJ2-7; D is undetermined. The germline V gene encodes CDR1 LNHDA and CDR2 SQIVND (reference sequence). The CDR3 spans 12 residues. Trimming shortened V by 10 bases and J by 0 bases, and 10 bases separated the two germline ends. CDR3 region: CATQRSSYEQYF. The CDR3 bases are TGTGCCACCCAGAGAAGCTCCTACGAGCAGTACTTC.

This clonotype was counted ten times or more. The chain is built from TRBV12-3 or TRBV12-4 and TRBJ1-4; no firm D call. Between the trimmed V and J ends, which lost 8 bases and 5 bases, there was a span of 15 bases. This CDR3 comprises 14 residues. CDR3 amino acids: CASSSGLPNEKLFF. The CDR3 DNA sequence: TGTGCCAGCTCCTCTGGGCTGCCCAATGAAAAACTGTTTTTT.

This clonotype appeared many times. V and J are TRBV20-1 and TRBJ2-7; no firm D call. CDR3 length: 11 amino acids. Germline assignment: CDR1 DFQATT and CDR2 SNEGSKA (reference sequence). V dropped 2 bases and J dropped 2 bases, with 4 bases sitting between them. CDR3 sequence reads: CSARLAYEQYF. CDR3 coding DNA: TGCAGTGCTAGACTAGCCTACGAGCAGTACTTC.

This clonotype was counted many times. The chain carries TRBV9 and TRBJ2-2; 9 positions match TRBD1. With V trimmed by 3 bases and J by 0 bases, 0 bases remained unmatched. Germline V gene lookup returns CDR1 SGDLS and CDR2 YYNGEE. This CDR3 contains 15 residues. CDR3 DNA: TGTGCCAGCAGCGGACAGGGGGCGAACACCGGGGAGCTGTTTTTT. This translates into CASSGQGANTGELFF.

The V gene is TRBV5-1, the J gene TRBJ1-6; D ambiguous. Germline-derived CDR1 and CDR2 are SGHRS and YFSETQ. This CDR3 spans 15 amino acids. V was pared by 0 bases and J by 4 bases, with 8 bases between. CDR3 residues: CASSLASGYNSPLHF. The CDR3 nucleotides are TGCGCCAGCAGCTTGGCCTCCGGATATAATTCACCCCTCCACTTT.

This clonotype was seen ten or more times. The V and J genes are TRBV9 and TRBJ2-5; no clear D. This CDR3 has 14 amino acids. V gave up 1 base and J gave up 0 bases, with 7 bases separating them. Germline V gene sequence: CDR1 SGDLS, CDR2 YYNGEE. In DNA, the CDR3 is TGTGCCAGCAGCGTATCGACAAACCAAGAGACCCAGTACTTC. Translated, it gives CASSVSTNQETQYF.

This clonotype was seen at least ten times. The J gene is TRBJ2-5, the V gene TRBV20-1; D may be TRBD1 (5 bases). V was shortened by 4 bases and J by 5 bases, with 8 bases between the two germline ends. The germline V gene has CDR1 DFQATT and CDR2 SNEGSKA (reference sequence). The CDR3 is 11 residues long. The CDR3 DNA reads TGCAGTGCTACAGGGTCGGAGACCCAGTACTTC. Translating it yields CSATGSETQYF.

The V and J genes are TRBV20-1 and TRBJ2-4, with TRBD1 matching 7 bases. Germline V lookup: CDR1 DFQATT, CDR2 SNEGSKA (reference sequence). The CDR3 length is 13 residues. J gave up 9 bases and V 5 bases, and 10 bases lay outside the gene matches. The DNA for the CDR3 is TGCAGTGCTGGATTAGGGACAGAAGGCATTCAGTACTTC. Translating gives CSAGLGTEGIQYF.

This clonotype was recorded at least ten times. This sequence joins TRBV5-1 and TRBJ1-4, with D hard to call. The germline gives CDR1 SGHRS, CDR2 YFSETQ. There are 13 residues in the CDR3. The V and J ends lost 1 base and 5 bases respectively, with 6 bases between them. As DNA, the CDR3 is TGCGCCAGCAGCTTGTACCGAAATGAAAAACTGTTTTTT. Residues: CASSLYRNEKLFF.

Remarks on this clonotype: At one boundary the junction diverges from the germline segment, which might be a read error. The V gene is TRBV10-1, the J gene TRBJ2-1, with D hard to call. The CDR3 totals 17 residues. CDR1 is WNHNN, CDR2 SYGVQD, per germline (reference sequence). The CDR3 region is CASSKSRQETAYNEQFF. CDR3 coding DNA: TGCGCCAGCAGTAAGTCGAGGCAGGAGACCGCGTACAATGAGCAGTTCTTC.

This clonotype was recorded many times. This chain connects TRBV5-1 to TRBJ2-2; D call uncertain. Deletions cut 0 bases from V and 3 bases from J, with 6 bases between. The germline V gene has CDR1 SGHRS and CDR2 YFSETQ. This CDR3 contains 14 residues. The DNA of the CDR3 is TGCGCCAGCAGCTTGGAAAGGGACACCGGGGAGCTGTTTTTT. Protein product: CASSLERDTGELFF.

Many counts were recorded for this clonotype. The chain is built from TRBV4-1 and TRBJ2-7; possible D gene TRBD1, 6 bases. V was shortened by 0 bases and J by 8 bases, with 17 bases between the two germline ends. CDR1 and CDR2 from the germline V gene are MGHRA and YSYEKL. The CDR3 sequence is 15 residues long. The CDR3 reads CASSQDQGYLSQQYF. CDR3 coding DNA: TGCGCCAGCAGCCAAGATCAGGGGTATTTATCCCAGCAGTACTTC.

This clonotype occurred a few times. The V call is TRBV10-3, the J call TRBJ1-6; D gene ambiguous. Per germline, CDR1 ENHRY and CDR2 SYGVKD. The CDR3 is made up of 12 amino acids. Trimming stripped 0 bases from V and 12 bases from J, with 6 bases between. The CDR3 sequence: CAISESSEPLHF. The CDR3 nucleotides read TGTGCCATCAGTGAGTCGAGTGAACCCCTCCACTTT.

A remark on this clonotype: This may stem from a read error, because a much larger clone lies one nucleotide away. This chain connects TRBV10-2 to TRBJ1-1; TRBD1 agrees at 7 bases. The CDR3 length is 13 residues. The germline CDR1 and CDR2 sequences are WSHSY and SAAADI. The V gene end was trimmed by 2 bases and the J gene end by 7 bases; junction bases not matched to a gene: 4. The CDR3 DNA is TGCGCCAGCAGTGAGCAGGGGGGGATTGAAGCTTTCTTT. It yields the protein CASSEQGGIEAFF.

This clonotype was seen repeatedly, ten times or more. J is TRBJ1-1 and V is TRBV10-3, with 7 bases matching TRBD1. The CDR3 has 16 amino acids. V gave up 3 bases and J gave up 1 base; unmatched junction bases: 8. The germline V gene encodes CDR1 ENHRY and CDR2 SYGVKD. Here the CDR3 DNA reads TGTGCCATCAGTGATGAAAGGAGGGGGCGGAACACTGAAGCTTTCTTT. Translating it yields CAISDERRGRNTEAFF.

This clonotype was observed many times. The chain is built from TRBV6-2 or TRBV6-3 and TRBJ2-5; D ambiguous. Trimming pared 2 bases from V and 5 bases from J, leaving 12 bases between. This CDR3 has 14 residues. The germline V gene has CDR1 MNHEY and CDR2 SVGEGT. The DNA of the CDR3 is TGTGCCAGCAGTTACAAACAAATGGAGGAGACCCAGTACTTC. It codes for CASSYKQMEETQYF.

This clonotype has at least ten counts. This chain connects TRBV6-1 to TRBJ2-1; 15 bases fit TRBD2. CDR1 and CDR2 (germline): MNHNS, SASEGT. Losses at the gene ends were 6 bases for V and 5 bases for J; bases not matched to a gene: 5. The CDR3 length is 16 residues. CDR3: CASSRGTSGRNNEQFF. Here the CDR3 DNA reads TGTGCCAGCAGCCGAGGGACTAGCGGGAGGAACAATGAGCAGTTCTTC.

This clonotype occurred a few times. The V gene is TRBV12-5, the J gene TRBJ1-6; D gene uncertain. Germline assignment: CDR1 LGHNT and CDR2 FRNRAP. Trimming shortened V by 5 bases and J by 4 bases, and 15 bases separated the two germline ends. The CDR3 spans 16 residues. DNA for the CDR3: TGTGCTAGTGGTGCCACGGCAGCTCCTTATAATTCACCCCTCCACTTT. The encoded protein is CASGATAAPYNSPLHF.

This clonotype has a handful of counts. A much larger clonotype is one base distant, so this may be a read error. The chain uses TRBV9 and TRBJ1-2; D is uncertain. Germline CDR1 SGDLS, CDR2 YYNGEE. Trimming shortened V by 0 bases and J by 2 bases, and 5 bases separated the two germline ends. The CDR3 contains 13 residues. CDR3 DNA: TGTGCCAGCAGCGTAGACAGAAACTATGGCTACACCTTC. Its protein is CASSVDRNYGYTF. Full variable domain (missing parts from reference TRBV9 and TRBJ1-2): DSGVTQTPKHLITATGQRVTLRCSPRSGDLSVYWYQQSLDQGLQFLIQYYNGEERAKGNILERFSAQQFPDLHSELNLSSLELGDSALYFCASSVDRNYGYTFGSGTRLTVV.

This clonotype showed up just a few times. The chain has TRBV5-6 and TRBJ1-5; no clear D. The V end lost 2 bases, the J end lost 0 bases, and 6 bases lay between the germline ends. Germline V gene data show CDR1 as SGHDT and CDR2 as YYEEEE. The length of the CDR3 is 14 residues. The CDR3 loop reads CASSFYSSNQPQHF. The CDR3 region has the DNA TGTGCCAGCAGCTTTTACAGTAGCAATCAGCCCCAGCATTTT. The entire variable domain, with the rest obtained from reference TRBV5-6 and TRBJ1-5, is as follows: DAGVTQSPTHLIKTRGQQVTLRCSPKSGHDTVSWYQQALGQGPQFIFQYYEEEERQRGNFPDRFSGHQFPNYSSELNVNALLLGDSALYLCASSFYSSNQPQHFGDGTRLSIL.

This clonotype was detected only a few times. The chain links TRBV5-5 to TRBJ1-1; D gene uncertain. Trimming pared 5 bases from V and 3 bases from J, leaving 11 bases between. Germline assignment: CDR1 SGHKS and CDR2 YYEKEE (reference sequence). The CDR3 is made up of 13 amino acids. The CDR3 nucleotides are TGTGCCAGCAGATTCCATGGGGACACTGAAGCTTTCTTT. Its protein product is CASRFHGDTEAFF. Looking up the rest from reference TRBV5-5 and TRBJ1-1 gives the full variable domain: DAGVTQSPTHLIKTRGQQVTLRCSPISGHKSVSWYQQVLGQGPQFIFQYYEKEERGRGNFPDRFSARQFPNYSSELNVNALLLGDSALYLCASRFHGDTEAFFGQGTRLTVV.

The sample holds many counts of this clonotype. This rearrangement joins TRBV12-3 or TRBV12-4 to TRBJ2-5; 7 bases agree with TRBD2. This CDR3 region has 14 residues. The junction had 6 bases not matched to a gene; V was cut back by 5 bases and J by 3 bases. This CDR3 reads CASSPTTSKETQYF. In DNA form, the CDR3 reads TGTGCCAGCAGTCCAACGACTAGCAAAGAGACCCAGTACTTC.

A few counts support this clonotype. CDR3 bases: TGCGCCAGCAGCCGGGTCCAGGGGGAAGTCTACGAGCAGTACTTC. This gives the protein CASSRVQGEVYEQYF. V gene TRBV5-1 combines with J gene TRBJ2-7, with 7 bases fitting TRBD1. The CDR3 contains 15 residues. The trim removed 4 bases at V and 3 bases at J, leaving 10 bases unmatched. CDR1 is SGHRS and CDR2 is YFSETQ in the germline V gene.

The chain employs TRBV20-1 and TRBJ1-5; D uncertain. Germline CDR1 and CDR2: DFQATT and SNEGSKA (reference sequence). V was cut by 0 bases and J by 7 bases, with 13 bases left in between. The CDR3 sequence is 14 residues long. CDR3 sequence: CSARDGQWPQPQHF. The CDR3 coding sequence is TGCAGTGCTAGAGATGGGCAGTGGCCCCAGCCCCAGCATTTT.

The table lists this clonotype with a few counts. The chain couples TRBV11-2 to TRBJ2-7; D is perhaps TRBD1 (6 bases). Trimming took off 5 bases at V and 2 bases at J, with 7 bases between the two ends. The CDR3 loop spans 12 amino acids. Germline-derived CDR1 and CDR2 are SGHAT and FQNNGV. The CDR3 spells CASSGGAYEQYF. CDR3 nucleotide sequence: TGTGCCAGCAGCGGGGGCGCCTACGAGCAGTACTTC.

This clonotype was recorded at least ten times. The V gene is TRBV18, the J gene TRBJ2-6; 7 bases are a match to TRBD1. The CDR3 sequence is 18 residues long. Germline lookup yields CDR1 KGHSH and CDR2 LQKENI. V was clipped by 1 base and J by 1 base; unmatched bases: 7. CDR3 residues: CASSPRGQTGSGANVLTF. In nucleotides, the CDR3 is TGTGCCAGCTCACCACGGGGGCAGACAGGGTCTGGGGCCAACGTCCTGACTTTC.

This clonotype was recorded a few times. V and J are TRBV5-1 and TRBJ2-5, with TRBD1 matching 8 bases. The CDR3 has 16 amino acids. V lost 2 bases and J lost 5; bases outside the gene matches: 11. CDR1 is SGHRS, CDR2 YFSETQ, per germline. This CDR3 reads CASSFDGQGLGETQYF. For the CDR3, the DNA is TGCGCCAGCAGCTTTGATGGACAGGGTCTTGGGGAGACCCAGTACTTC.